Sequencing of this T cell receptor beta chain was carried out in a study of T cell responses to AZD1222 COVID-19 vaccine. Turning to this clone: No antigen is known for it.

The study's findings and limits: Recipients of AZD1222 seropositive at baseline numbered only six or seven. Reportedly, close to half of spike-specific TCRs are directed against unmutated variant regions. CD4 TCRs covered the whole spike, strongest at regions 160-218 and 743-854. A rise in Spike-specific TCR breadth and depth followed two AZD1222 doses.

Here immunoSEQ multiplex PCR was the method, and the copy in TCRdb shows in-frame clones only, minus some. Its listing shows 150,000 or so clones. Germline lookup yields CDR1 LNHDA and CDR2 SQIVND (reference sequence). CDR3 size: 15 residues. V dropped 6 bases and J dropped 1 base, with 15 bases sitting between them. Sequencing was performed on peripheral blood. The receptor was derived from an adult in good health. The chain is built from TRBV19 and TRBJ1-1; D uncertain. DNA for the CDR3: TGTGCCAGTAGCGACACCCAGAGATGGAACACTGAAGCTTTCTTT. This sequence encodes CASSDTQRWNTEAFF.